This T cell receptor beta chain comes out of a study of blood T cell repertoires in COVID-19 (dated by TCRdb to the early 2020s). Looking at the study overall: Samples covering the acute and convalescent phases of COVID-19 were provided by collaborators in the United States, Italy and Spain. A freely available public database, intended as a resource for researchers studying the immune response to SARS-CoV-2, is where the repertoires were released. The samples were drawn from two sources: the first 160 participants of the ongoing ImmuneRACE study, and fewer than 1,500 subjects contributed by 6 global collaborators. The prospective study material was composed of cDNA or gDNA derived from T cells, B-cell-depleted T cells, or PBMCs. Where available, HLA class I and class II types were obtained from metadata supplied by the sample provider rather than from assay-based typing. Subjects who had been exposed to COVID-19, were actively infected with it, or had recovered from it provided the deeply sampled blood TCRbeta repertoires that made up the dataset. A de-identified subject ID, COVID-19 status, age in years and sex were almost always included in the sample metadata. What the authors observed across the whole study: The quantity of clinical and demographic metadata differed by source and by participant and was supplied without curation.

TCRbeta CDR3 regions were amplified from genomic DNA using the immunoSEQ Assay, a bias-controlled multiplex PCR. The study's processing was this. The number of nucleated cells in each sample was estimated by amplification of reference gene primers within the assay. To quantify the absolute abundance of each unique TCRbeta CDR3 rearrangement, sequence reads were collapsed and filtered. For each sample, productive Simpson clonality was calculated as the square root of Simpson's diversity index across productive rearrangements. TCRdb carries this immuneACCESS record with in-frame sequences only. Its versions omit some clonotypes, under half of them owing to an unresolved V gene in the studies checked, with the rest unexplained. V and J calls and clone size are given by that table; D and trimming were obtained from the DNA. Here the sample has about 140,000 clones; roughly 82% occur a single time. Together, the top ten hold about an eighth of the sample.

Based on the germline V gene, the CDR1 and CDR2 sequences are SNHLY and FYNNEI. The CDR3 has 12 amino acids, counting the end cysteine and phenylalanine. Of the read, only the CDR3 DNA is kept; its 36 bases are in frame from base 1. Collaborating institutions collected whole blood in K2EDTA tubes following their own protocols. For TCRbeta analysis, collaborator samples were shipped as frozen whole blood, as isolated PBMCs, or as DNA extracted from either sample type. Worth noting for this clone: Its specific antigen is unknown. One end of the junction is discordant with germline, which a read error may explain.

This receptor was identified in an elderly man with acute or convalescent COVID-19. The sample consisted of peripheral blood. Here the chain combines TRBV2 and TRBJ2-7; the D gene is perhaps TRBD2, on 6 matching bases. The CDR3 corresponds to CASTLGGGLPNF. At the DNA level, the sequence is TGTGCCAGCACCCTGGGGGGAGGCCTTCCTAACTTC. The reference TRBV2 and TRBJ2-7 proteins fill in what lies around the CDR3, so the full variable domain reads EPEVTQTPSHQVTQMGQEVILRCVPISNHLYFYWYRQILGQKVEFLVSFYNNEISEKSEIFDDQFSVERPDGSNFTLKIRSTKLEDSAMYFCASTLGGGLPNFGPGTRLTVT.